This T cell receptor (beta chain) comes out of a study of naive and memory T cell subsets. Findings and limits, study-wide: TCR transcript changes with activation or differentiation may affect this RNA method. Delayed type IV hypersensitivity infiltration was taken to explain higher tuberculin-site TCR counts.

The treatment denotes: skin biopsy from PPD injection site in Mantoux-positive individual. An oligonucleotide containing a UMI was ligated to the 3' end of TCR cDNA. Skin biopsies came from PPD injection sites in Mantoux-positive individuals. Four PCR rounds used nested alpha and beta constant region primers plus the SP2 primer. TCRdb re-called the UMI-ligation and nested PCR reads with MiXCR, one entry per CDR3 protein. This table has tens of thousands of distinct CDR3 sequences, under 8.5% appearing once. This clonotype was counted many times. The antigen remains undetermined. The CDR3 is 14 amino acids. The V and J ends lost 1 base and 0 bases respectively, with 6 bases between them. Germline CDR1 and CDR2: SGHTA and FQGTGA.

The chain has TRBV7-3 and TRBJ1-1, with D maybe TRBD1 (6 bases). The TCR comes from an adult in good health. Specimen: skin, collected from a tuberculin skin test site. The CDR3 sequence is CASSLRQVNTEAFF. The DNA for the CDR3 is TGTGCCAGCAGCTTAAGACAGGTGAACACTGAAGCTTTCTTT.